These 19 T cell receptor beta chains were all obtained from the same sample, sequenced in a study of T cells expressing NK-cell markers. After re-calling the 5' RACE reads, TCRdb lists one entry per CDR3 protein, DNA absent. The data include roughly 420,000 distinct CDR3 sequences; the top ten clones carry approximately 7%. Sequenced: blood T cells: a sorted CD56 or NKG2C T cell subset, CD4+ or CD8+ T cells, or bulk PBMC T cells (not recorded which). Receptor source: a woman between 18 and 75 years old in good health.

The rearrangement joins TRBV4-2 to TRBJ2-1; TCRdb returns TRBD1, unconfirmable since there is no DNA. This CDR3 spans 12 amino acids. Germline V lookup: CDR1 LGHNA, CDR2 YNFKEQ. This chain's CDR3 is CASTTGETEQFF.

V gene TRBV7-3 combines with J gene TRBJ2-3; TCRdb designates TRBD1, a call that cannot be tested without DNA. The CDR3 contains 16 residues. CDR1 is SGHTA, CDR2 FQGTGA, per germline. The CDR3 sequence: CASSPISGGPQDTQYF.

The chain couples TRBV6-1 to TRBJ2-2; TCRdb's D call of TRBD1 is untestable without DNA. The CDR3 has 17 amino acids. The germline V gene encodes CDR1 MNHNS and CDR2 SASEGT. The CDR3 is CASRRSHPGHSTGELFF.

The V call is TRBV7-2, the J call TRBJ1-2; TCRdb selects TRBD1, and the lack of DNA leaves this call unchecked. Germline CDR1 is SGHTA and CDR2 is FQGNSA. The CDR3 length is 16 residues. The CDR3 here is CASSSDSGTELYGYTF.

This chain uses TRBV7-3 with TRBJ2-5; TCRdb's D call, TRBD1, is unchecked because there is no DNA. The V gene's germline CDR1 is SGHTA and CDR2 FQGTGA. This CDR3 spans 15 amino acids. CDR3 sequence reads: CASSSVGAVQETQYF.

The chain carries TRBV25-1 and TRBJ2-3. The CDR3 consists of 13 residues. Germline assignment: CDR1 MGHDK and CDR2 SYGVNS. CDR3 protein: CASTRVAADTQYF.

This rearrangement joins TRBV2 to TRBJ1-1. The CDR3 totals 11 residues. In germline, CDR1 is SNHLY, CDR2 FYNNEI. CDR3 protein: CASIGGNEAFF.

This sequence joins TRBV7-3 and TRBJ2-2; TCRdb indicates TRBD1, and absent DNA this call remains unverified. There are 15 residues in the CDR3. Germline values: CDR1 SGHTA, CDR2 FQGTGA. The CDR3: CASTNRVATTGELFF. Supplemented by reference TRBV7-3 and TRBJ2-2, the full variable domain reads GAGVSQTPSNKVTEKGKYVELRCDPISGHTALYWYRQSLGQGPEFLIYFQGTGAADDSGLPNDRFFAVRPEGSVSTLKIQRTERGDSAVYLCASTNRVATTGELFFGEGSRLTVL.

J is TRBJ2-7 and V is TRBV9; TCRdb's assignment of TRBD1 cannot be checked, as there is no DNA. Germline CDR1 SGDLS, CDR2 YYNGEE. The CDR3 length is 15 residues. This chain's CDR3 is CASSSPQGASHEQYF.

The chain is built from TRBV7-2 and TRBJ1-5; TCRdb proposes TRBD1, but this gene call is untestable without DNA. CDR3 length: 16 amino acids. Germline assignment: CDR1 SGHTA and CDR2 FQGNSA. CDR3: CASSKSGTDSNQPQHF.

The chain couples TRBV3-1 to TRBJ2-6. This CDR3 is 14 amino acids long. In germline, CDR1 is LGHDT, CDR2 YNNKEL (reference sequence). CDR3 amino acids: CASSQVSGANVLTF.

J is TRBJ2-2 and V is TRBV5-1. The CDR3 runs to 14 residues. CDR1 is SGHRS, CDR2 YFSETQ, per germline. This chain's CDR3 is CASSTDGHTGELFF.

This chain connects TRBV5-1 to TRBJ2-7; as DNA is missing, the TRBD2 call by TCRdb cannot be tested. CDR3 length equals 15 residues. The germline V gene encodes CDR1 SGHRS and CDR2 YFSETQ. The CDR3 sequence: CASSLRLAGLYEQYF. The full variable domain, rest sourced from reference TRBV5-1 and TRBJ2-7, is KAGVTQTPRYLIKTRGQQVTLSCSPISGHRSVSWYQQTPGQGLQFLFEYFSETQRNKGNFPGRFSGRQFSNSRSEMNVSTLELGDSALYLCASSLRLAGLYEQYFGPGTRLTVT.

The chain employs TRBV29-1 and TRBJ2-2; TCRdb names TRBD1, which stays unverified in the absence of DNA. The CDR3 length is 13 residues. CDR1 is SQVTM, CDR2 ANQGSEA, per germline. The CDR3 reads CSVSGGSTGELFF.

The chain combines TRBV5-4 with TRBJ1-4; TCRdb proposes TRBD1, but this gene call is untestable without DNA. Germline CDR1 and CDR2: SGHNT and YYREEE (reference sequence). The CDR3 length is 13 residues. CDR3 sequence: CASSSRVNEKLFF.

J is TRBJ2-3 and V is TRBV29-1; TCRdb proposes TRBD1, but this gene call is untestable without DNA. The CDR3 runs 15 residues. CDR1 is SQVTM, CDR2 ANQGSEA, per germline. This chain's CDR3 is CSVEEQGQPTDTQYF.

Here the CDR3 reads CASSSRDRGYNEQFF. The chain joins TRBV5-4 to TRBJ2-1; TCRdb designates TRBD1, a call that cannot be tested without DNA. Germline V gene sequence: CDR1 SGHNT, CDR2 YYREEE (reference sequence). The CDR3 contains 15 residues.

V and J are TRBV5-1 and TRBJ1-2; TCRdb's D call, TRBD1, is unchecked because there is no DNA. The CDR3 is 16 amino acids. Germline-derived CDR1 and CDR2 are SGHRS and YFSETQ. The chain's CDR3 is CASSRDRPPTGYGYTF.

This rearrangement joins TRBV28 to TRBJ2-7. Germline V CDR1 and CDR2: MDHEN, SYDVKM. The length of the CDR3 is 12 residues. The CDR3 spells CASSFYPSEQYF.